Listed below are T cell receptor beta chains from one sample, sequenced in a study of T-cell memory formation after mild COVID-19. TCRdb reanalysed the 5' RACE reads using MiXCR and keeps one entry per CDR3 protein. Of 100,000 or so distinct CDR3 sequences listed, around 10% were seen once; the top ten hold 40%. The sample taken for sequencing was PBMCs or a T cell subset sorted from them (not recorded which). These receptors originate from a man younger than 30 who had mild COVID-19 (a few samples of this study predate the infection). Cell type and time point are not known. The CDR3 runs from the conserved cysteine through the conserved F or W. The order of the fields is D gene, V gene, clone size, J gene, CDR3 DNA, CDR3 protein. D genes are given only for firm matches. Clone size, where shown, is once, few, many, or a class for clones that have expanded.

D: NA
V: TRBV7-9
size: many
J: TRBJ1-2
DNA: TGTGCCAGCAGCAATACCGCCGCAGGGTTGCGCTACACCTTC
CDR3: CASSNTAAGLRYTF

D: NA
V: TRBV12-3/TRBV12-4
size: NA
J: TRBJ1-2
DNA: TGTGCCAGCAGTACCCGGACAGATGGCTACACCTTC
CDR3: CASSTRTDGYTF

D: NA
V: TRBV7-9
size: many
J: TRBJ2-3
DNA: TGTGCCAGCAGCTCTTTGGGAGATACGCAGTATTTT
CDR3: CASSSLGDTQYF

D: NA
V: TRBV4-1
size: NA
J: TRBJ2-2
DNA: TGCGCCAGCAGCCAAGATGGTTTGGGCGGGGAGCTGTTTTTT
CDR3: CASSQDGLGGELFF

D: NA
V: TRBV15
size: NA
J: TRBJ2-1
DNA: TGTGCCACCAGCAGAGACGGCGGGCGGCCCTACAATGAGCAGTTCTTC
CDR3: CATSRDGGRPYNEQFF

D: NA
V: TRBV7-8
size: few
J: TRBJ1-1
DNA: TGTGCCAGCAGCTTAGTTCGGTGGACCGGAGCGATGGGTAGCACTGAAGCTTTCTTT
CDR3: CASSLVRWTGAMGSTEAFF

D: NA
V: TRBV20-1
size: NA
J: TRBJ2-1
DNA: TGCAGTGCTACGACTGGGTTTAGCTCCTACAATGAGCAGTTCTTC
CDR3: CSATTGFSSYNEQFF

D: TRBD2
V: TRBV2
size: NA
J: TRBJ2-7
DNA: TGTGCCAGCAGAGGACTAGCGGGGGCCTACGAGCAGTACTTC
CDR3: CASRGLAGAYEQYF

D: TRBD2
V: TRBV11-2
size: NA
J: TRBJ2-5
DNA: TGTGCCAGCAGCTTGGGGGGGGGTGAAGAGACCCAGTACTTC
CDR3: CASSLGGGEETQYF

D: NA
V: TRBV9
size: NA
J: TRBJ2-5
DNA: TGTGCCAGCAGCGGGACAATCCCCTCGCAAGAGACCCAGTACTTC
CDR3: CASSGTIPSQETQYF

D: NA
V: TRBV7-8
size: many
J: TRBJ2-3
DNA: TGTGCCAGCAGCTTAGTCTGGCAGGGAGCAGATACGCAGTATTTT
CDR3: CASSLVWQGADTQYF

D: NA
V: TRBV6-5
size: many
J: TRBJ2-1
DNA: TGTGCCAGCAGTTCCGCTAAACACAATGAGCAGTTCTTC
CDR3: CASSSAKHNEQFF

D: TRBD2
V: TRBV7-6
size: few
J: TRBJ2-3
DNA: TGTGCCAGCAGTCCTTTGGCTAGCGGGGGGTTAGATACGCAGTATTTT
CDR3: CASSPLASGGLDTQYF

D: TRBD2
V: TRBV9
size: NA
J: TRBJ2-2
DNA: TGTGCCAGCAGCGCTAGCGGGGGCAAGAACACCGGGGAGCTGTTTTTT
CDR3: CASSASGGKNTGELFF

D: NA
V: TRBV29-1
size: NA
J: TRBJ2-6
DNA: TGCAGCATCCGGTTTGGGGCCAACGTCCTGACTTTC
CDR3: CSIRFGANVLTF

D: TRBD2
V: TRBV15
size: few
J: TRBJ2-7
DNA: TGTGCCACCAGCGCGGGAGCGGGTGGCTACGAGCAGTACTTC
CDR3: CATSAGAGGYEQYF

D: NA
V: TRBV9
size: NA
J: TRBJ2-7
DNA: TGTGCCAGCAGCGTGGGGTACACTTCCGAGCAGTACTTC
CDR3: CASSVGYTSEQYF

D: NA
V: TRBV7-9
size: NA
J: TRBJ2-7
DNA: TGTGCCAGCAGCTTAAGTGGACGGGTCCACGAGCAGTACTTC
CDR3: CASSLSGRVHEQYF

D: NA
V: TRBV3-2
size: NA
J: TRBJ2-7
DNA: TGTGCCAGGGGTGGACCGTACGAGCAGTACTTC
CDR3: CARGGPYEQYF

D: NA
V: TRBV6-1
size: NA
J: TRBJ2-7
DNA: TGTGCCAGCAGTGAAAAGAGTACAGGGGGGGCCGAGCAGTACTTC
CDR3: CASSEKSTGGAEQYF